The 11 T cell receptor beta chains presented below share a single source sample, sequenced in a study of OX40 agonist ivuxolimab in advanced cancers. Sequencing was performed with immunoSEQ multiplex PCR; in TCRdb, only in-frame clones are kept and a portion is missing. The table shows tens of thousands of clones, with 75% to 90% occurring only once. This specimen consisted of CD4+ or CD8+ T cells sorted from blood, obtained in a trial of the OX40 agonist ivuxolimab. These TCRs come from an adult with an advanced solid tumor such as melanoma, head and neck, liver or kidney cancer.

This clone has more than one count but fewer than ten. The rearrangement uses TRBV19 and TRBJ2-7, with D perhaps matching TRBD2 (6 bases). Trimming took off 4 bases at V and 7 bases at J, with 14 bases between the two ends. The CDR3 contains 13 residues. Germline V gives CDR1 LNHDA, CDR2 SQIVND (reference sequence). Here the CDR3 reads CASSKIGGLEQYF. CDR3 nucleotide sequence: TGTGCCAGTAGTAAGATCGGGGGACTGGAGCAGTACTTC. Based on the CDR3 plus reference TRBV19 and TRBJ2-7, the full variable domain is DGGITQSPKYLFRKEGQNVTLSCEQNLNHDAMYWYRQDPGQGLRLIYYSQIVNDFQKGDIAEGYSVSREKKESFPLTVTSAQKNPTAFYLCASSKIGGLEQYFGPGTRLTVT.

This chain connects TRBV5-1 to TRBJ1-6, with 7 positions matching TRBD1. The germline V gene has CDR1 SGHRS and CDR2 YFSETQ. The junction had 3 bases not matched to a gene; V was cut back by 0 bases and J by 6 bases. CDR3 length: 15 residues. The CDR3 nucleotides are TGCGCCAGCAGCTTGGGGGCAGGGGGTAATTCACCCCTCCACTTT. It encodes CASSLGAGGNSPLHF.

V and J are TRBV5-1 and TRBJ2-3; a weak D match, TRBD1 (6 bases). V was trimmed by 5 bases and J by 1 base, leaving 8 bases between them. Per germline, CDR1 SGHRS and CDR2 YFSETQ. The CDR3 runs 13 residues. CDR3: CASRPGGTDTQYF. CDR3 DNA sequence: TGCGCCAGCAGGCCAGGGGGCACAGATACGCAGTATTTT.

The chain joins TRBV10-2 to TRBJ2-3; TRBD2 agrees at 8 bases. V shed 5 bases and J 2 bases; nucleotides not matched to a gene: 6. CDR3 size: 15 residues. Germline CDR1 WSHSY, CDR2 SAAADI. CDR3 sequence: CASSLGLAATDTQYF. The CDR3 coding sequence is TGCGCCAGCAGTCTCGGACTAGCAGCCACAGATACGCAGTATTTT.

This sequence joins TRBV5-6 and TRBJ1-2, with D tentatively TRBD1 (6 bases). Trimming left V 0 bases short and J 5 bases short, with 11 bases between. The germline gives CDR1 SGHDT, CDR2 YYEEEE. The CDR3 runs 14 residues. The CDR3 protein is CASSLDRATYGYTF. The CDR3 coding sequence is TGTGCCAGCAGCTTGGACAGGGCTACATATGGCTACACCTTC.

The V and J genes are TRBV4-1 and TRBJ2-3; a weak D match, TRBD1 (7 bases). This CDR3 has 14 amino acids. Trimming took off 4 bases at V and 6 bases at J, with 14 bases between the two ends. Germline V gene sequence: CDR1 MGHRA, CDR2 YSYEKL. The DNA for the CDR3 is TGCGCCAGCAGCCCGGCAGGGGGACTGGATACGCAGTATTTT. It codes for CASSPAGGLDTQYF.

The V gene is TRBV25-1, the J gene TRBJ1-2; no definite D call. This CDR3 is 14 amino acids long. CDR1 and CDR2 from the germline V gene are MGHDK and SYGVNS. Trimming left V 3 bases short and J 8 bases short, with 16 bases between. CDR3 region: CASSDGVSLGGYTF. CDR3 DNA: TGTGCCAGCAGTGATGGGGTTTCTCTAGGGGGCTACACCTTC.

This chain joins TRBV10-2 and TRBJ2-2, with no clear D. Between the trimmed V and J ends, which lost 7 bases and 0 bases, there was a span of 9 bases. The CDR3 sequence is 14 residues long. Germline V gene data show CDR1 as WSHSY and CDR2 as SAAADI. The CDR3 spells CASTRIANTGELFF. CDR3 nucleotides: TGCGCCAGCACCAGGATCGCGAACACCGGGGAGCTGTTTTTT.

This rearrangement joins TRBV5-4 to TRBJ2-4, with D possibly TRBD2 on 5 matching bases. From germline, CDR1 is SGHNT and CDR2 YYREEE (reference sequence). The CDR3 runs 15 residues. Trimming stripped 2 bases from V and 3 bases from J, with 12 bases between. This chain's CDR3 is CASSLNGVGKNIQYF. The CDR3 DNA reads as TGTGCCAGCAGCTTAAACGGGGTTGGCAAAAACATTCAGTACTTC.

The chain is built from TRBV4-1 and TRBJ1-3; D ambiguous. Between the trimmed V and J ends, which lost 0 bases and 4 bases, there was a span of 10 bases. Germline V gene sequence: CDR1 MGHRA, CDR2 YSYEKL. This CDR3 contains 15 residues. The CDR3, as DNA: TGCGCCAGCAGCCAAGAAACCGGTTGGGGAAACACCATATATTTT. This encodes CASSQETGWGNTIYF.

The J gene is TRBJ2-1, the V gene TRBV29-1; TRBD2 matches at 13 bases. CDR1 is SQVTM, CDR2 ANQGSEA, per germline. Germline trimming cut 4 bases from V and 12 bases from J; bases unmatched to any gene: 3. CDR3 size: 12 residues. CDR3: CSVGTSGSMQFF. DNA for the CDR3: TGCAGCGTTGGGACTAGCGGGAGCATGCAGTTCTTC.